Below are 26 T cell receptor beta chains sequenced from a single sample in a study of cytomegalovirus exposure and HLA in healthy donors. The method was immunoSEQ multiplex PCR; TCRdb's version includes in-frame clones alone and lacks a portion of them. Of about 190,000 clones listed, around 84% are singletons. The sequencing sample was made of PBMCs. The origin of the receptors is a man between 18 and 29 years old in good health and CMV-seropositive.

This clone was seen just once. This chain joins TRBV27 and TRBJ2-1; a possible D gene is TRBD2 (6 bases). This CDR3 has 13 residues. Between the trimmed V and J ends, which lost 5 bases and 6 bases, there was a span of 11 bases. Germline V gives CDR1 MNHEY, CDR2 SMNVEV (reference sequence). The CDR3 protein is CASSPSTSNEQFF. For the CDR3, the DNA is TGTGCCAGCAGTCCCTCGACTAGCAATGAGCAGTTCTTC.

The V gene is TRBV7-9, the J gene TRBJ1-2; 7 positions agree with TRBD1. CDR1 is SEHNR and CDR2 is FQNEAQ in the germline V gene (reference sequence). V dropped 7 bases and J dropped 0; count of bases not matched to a gene: 11. The CDR3 loop spans 16 amino acids. As DNA, the CDR3 is TGTGCCAGCATCCACCCGCCGGGACAGCCTAACTATGGCTACACCTTC. Residues: CASIHPPGQPNYGYTF.

In nucleotides, the CDR3 is TGTGCCAGCAGAGCCTACAGGGGCCTTAATGAAAAACTGTTTTTT. Its translation: CASRAYRGLNEKLFF. The chain has TRBV6-1 and TRBJ1-4; TRBD1 matches at 7 bases. CDR1 and CDR2 (germline): MNHNS, SASEGT. V lost 6 bases to trimming and J lost 4 bases; unmatched junction nucleotides: 8. The CDR3 sequence is 15 residues long.

This rearrangement joins TRBV4-2 to TRBJ2-2; a possible D gene is TRBD2 (6 bases). The V gene's germline CDR1 is LGHNA and CDR2 YNFKEQ. The V gene lost 4 bases and the J gene lost 7 bases, with 10 bases spanning the gap. The CDR3 covers 13 residues. Here the CDR3 reads CASSLGLYGELFF. Here the CDR3 DNA reads TGTGCCAGCAGCCTGGGACTTTACGGGGAGCTGTTTTTT.

This chain uses TRBV11-1 with TRBJ2-5, with D unclear. The CDR3 spans 16 residues. Germline CDR1 reads SGHAT; CDR2 reads FQDESV (reference sequence). The V gene lost 5 bases and the J gene lost 2 bases, with 18 bases spanning the gap. The CDR3 DNA is TGTGCCAGCAGCCCCCTGGCGCAGGTCAGGCAAGAGACCCAGTACTTC. Amino acids: CASSPLAQVRQETQYF.

The chain recombines TRBV6-5 with TRBJ1-1; D unresolved. Per germline, CDR1 MNHEY and CDR2 SVGAGI. This CDR3 region has 13 residues. The germline V and J ends were trimmed by 2 bases and 1 base, with 5 bases remaining between them. The CDR3: CASSYPGNTEAFF. In nucleotides, the CDR3 is TGTGCCAGCAGTTACCCGGGGAACACTGAAGCTTTCTTT.

The gene calls are TRBV7-3 and TRBJ2-1; 9 bases map to TRBD2. Germline V gives CDR1 SGHTA, CDR2 FQGTGA. The CDR3 has 15 residues. J gave up 7 bases and V 5 bases, and 9 bases lay outside the gene matches. CDR3 in amino acids: CASSLSGRARNEQFF. The CDR3 DNA follows: TGTGCCAGCAGCCTTAGCGGGAGAGCGAGGAATGAGCAGTTCTTC.

This chain links TRBV7-2 with TRBJ1-1, with D possibly matching TRBD1 (6 bases). V was clipped by 2 bases and J by 1 base, with 17 bases between them. Germline loops: CDR1 SGHTA, CDR2 FQGNSA. The CDR3 spans 17 residues. CDR3 amino acids: CASSLTPSGGANTEAFF. CDR3 DNA: TGTGCCAGCAGCTTAACCCCTTCGGGGGGCGCGAACACTGAAGCTTTCTTT.

The V gene is TRBV4-2, the J gene TRBJ2-1; 8 nucleotides agree with TRBD1. The CDR3 is 13 residues long. J lost 6 bases, V lost 4 bases, and 2 bases had no gene match. Germline loops: CDR1 LGHNA, CDR2 YNFKEQ. This CDR3 is CASSPGTGNEQFF. CDR3 nucleotides: TGTGCCAGCAGCCCTGGGACAGGCAATGAGCAGTTCTTC.

J is TRBJ1-1 and V is TRBV6-1; 7 bases map to TRBD1. V lost 2 bases to trimming and J lost 3 bases; unmatched junction nucleotides: 9. Germline CDR1 and CDR2: MNHNS and SASEGT. The CDR3 sequence is 16 residues long. Here the CDR3 reads CASSEPGQRYYTEAFF. The CDR3 DNA reads as TGTGCCAGCAGTGAACCGGGACAGCGCTATTACACTGAAGCTTTCTTT.

The V gene is TRBV29-1, the J gene TRBJ2-7; 10 nucleotides align to TRBD2. The CDR3 totals 16 residues. Germline trimming cut 3 bases from V and 4 bases from J; bases unmatched to any gene: 12. Germline CDR1 is SQVTM and CDR2 is ANQGSEA. In DNA, the CDR3 is TGCAGCGTTGATGGGTTGGCGTCTAGCGGGAGTTACGAGCAGTACTTC. It translates to CSVDGLASSGSYEQYF.

The chain has TRBV7-2 and TRBJ2-5, with D uncertain. CDR1 is SGHTA, CDR2 FQGNSA, per germline. V lost 1 base and J 4 bases, leaving 7 bases between the germline ends. The CDR3 runs to 13 residues. The DNA for the CDR3 is TGTGCCAGCAGCTTAGTGGCCTTAGAGACCCAGTACTTC. Translated: CASSLVALETQYF.

The chain joins TRBV7-7 to TRBJ2-5; 7 nucleotides match TRBD2. The germline V gene encodes CDR1 SSHAT and CDR2 FNYEAQ (reference sequence). This CDR3 is built from 14 residues. V lost 6 bases to trimming and J lost 2 bases; unmatched junction nucleotides: 6. CDR3 in amino acids: CASSQTGLQETQYF. The CDR3 DNA follows: TGTGCCAGCAGTCAAACGGGACTACAAGAGACCCAGTACTTC.

V gene TRBV7-2 combines with J gene TRBJ1-1, with D perhaps TRBD1 (6 bases). The CDR3 consists of 13 residues. With 5 bases removed from V and 4 bases from J, the gap between germline ends came to 11 bases. Germline V gene lookup returns CDR1 SGHTA and CDR2 FQGNSA. DNA of the CDR3: TGTGCCAGCAGCCTAACGACAGGCACTGAAGCTTTCTTT. It yields the protein CASSLTTGTEAFF.

J is TRBJ2-2 and V is TRBV6-1, with 13 bases matching TRBD2. The CDR3 runs to 17 residues. V shed 10 bases, J shed 3 bases, and the junction held 11 bases outside the gene matches. Germline CDR1 and CDR2: MNHNS and SASEGT. The CDR3 reads CATRELAGGRDTGELFF. In nucleotides, the CDR3 is TGTGCCACCAGGGAACTAGCGGGAGGGCGGGACACCGGGGAGCTGTTTTTT.

The chain uses TRBV6-6 and TRBJ2-7; a possible D gene is TRBD1 (5 bases). V lost 3 bases to trimming and J lost 6 bases, with 9 bases between them. This CDR3 region has 12 residues. Germline CDR1 and CDR2: MNHNY and SVGAGI (reference sequence). CDR3 sequence: CASSYVRGEQYF. CDR3 in DNA: TGTGCCAGCAGTTATGTAAGGGGCGAGCAGTACTTC.

The CDR3 coding sequence is TGTGCCACCAGCAGAGATCATAGGACAATCCTTTACACCATATATTTT. Translating gives CATSRDHRTILYTIYF. V usage is TRBV15 and J usage is TRBJ1-3; a possible D gene is TRBD1 (5 bases). The V end lost 0 bases, the J end lost 8 bases, and 17 bases lay between the germline ends. CDR1 and CDR2 (germline): LNHNV, YYDKDF (reference sequence). CDR3 length equals 16 residues. The whole variable domain, remainder taken from reference TRBV15 and TRBJ1-3, is DAMVIQNPRYQVTQFGKPVTLSCSQTLNHNVMYWYQQKSSQAPKLLFHYYDKDFNNEADTPDNFQSRRPNTSFCFLDIRSPGLGDTAMYLCATSRDHRTILYTIYFGEGSWLTVV.

This chain links TRBV5-1 with TRBJ2-2; 10 positions agree with TRBD1. This CDR3 is built from 14 residues. With 4 bases clipped from V and 5 bases from J, the junction kept 2 bases outside the gene matches. Germline CDR1 SGHRS, CDR2 YFSETQ. The CDR3 sequence: CASSPGQGTGELFF. As DNA, the CDR3 is TGCGCCAGCAGCCCGGGACAGGGGACCGGGGAGCTGTTTTTT.

The chain uses TRBV11-3 and TRBJ2-1, with 10 bases matching TRBD2. The CDR3 runs to 15 residues. Germline lookup yields CDR1 SGHNT and CDR2 YENEEA. Trimming at V came to 2 bases and at J to 10 bases, leaving 8 bases not matched to a gene. The CDR3 loop reads CASSLRAGGFNEQFF. The CDR3 nucleotides read TGTGCCAGCAGCTTACGAGCGGGAGGGTTCAACGAGCAGTTCTTC.

The rearrangement links TRBV28 to TRBJ1-3; D not resolved. The CDR3 length is 17 residues. Trimming removed 7 bases from V and 0 bases from J, with 19 bases in between. Germline V gene lookup returns CDR1 MDHEN and CDR2 SYDVKM. The CDR3 nucleotides are TGTGCCAGCAACTCGGGCGGCGGGCCATTCTCTGGAAACACCATATATTTT. It translates to CASNSGGGPFSGNTIYF.

V and J are TRBV30 and TRBJ2-2; 9 bases are shared with TRBD2. Germline trimming cut 6 bases from V and 4 bases from J; bases unmatched to any gene: 9. CDR1 is GTSNPN, CDR2 SVGIG, per germline (reference sequence). The CDR3 runs to 15 residues. Here the CDR3 reads CACLGIAGVTGELFF. CDR3 nucleotides: TGTGCCTGCCTCGGGATAGCGGGAGTCACCGGGGAGCTGTTTTTT.

The V gene is TRBV11-2, the J gene TRBJ2-5; maybe TRBD2 (5 bases). The CDR3 consists of 16 residues. Germline V gives CDR1 SGHAT, CDR2 FQNNGV. V was shortened by 5 bases and J by 1 base, with 17 bases between the two germline ends. CDR3 nucleotide sequence: TGTGCCAGCAGCCATGGAGAGGGAGCCGTCCAAGAGACCCAGTACTTC. It codes for CASSHGEGAVQETQYF.

The CDR3 region is CASSVAGGRGTDTQYF. DNA of the CDR3: TGTGCCAGCAGCGTGGCGGGCGGGAGGGGTACAGATACGCAGTATTTT. The chain has TRBV9 and TRBJ2-3; 9 nucleotides match TRBD2. Looked up from germline, CDR1 is SGDLS and CDR2 is YYNGEE. The CDR3 has 16 residues. J lost 3 bases, V lost 2 bases, and 7 bases had no gene match.

This chain connects TRBV5-1 to TRBJ2-5; tentatively, D is TRBD2 (6 bases). This CDR3 has 14 amino acids. The V gene lost 4 bases and the J gene lost 7 bases, with 17 bases spanning the gap. Germline CDR1 is SGHRS and CDR2 is YFSETQ. CDR3 nucleotides: TGCGCCAGCAGCCGGCCCGTTTCAGCGGGGACCCAGTACTTC. Protein sequence: CASSRPVSAGTQYF.

The rearrangement joins TRBV29-1 to TRBJ2-2; 7 bases align to TRBD2. The CDR3 consists of 15 residues. V dropped 0 bases and J dropped 2; count of bases not matched to a gene: 3. Germline loops: CDR1 SQVTM, CDR2 ANQGSEA. CDR3 bases: TGCAGCGTTGAAGATGGGGAGGGAAACACCGGGGAGCTGTTTTTT. As protein: CSVEDGEGNTGELFF.

The chain combines TRBV5-1 with TRBJ2-3; D is unclear. Per germline, CDR1 SGHRS and CDR2 YFSETQ. The CDR3 has 13 amino acids. Trimming shortened V by 0 bases and J by 4 bases, and 6 bases separated the two germline ends. The CDR3 bases are TGCGCCAGCAGCTTGGCCATAGCAGATACGCAGTATTTT. It translates to CASSLAIADTQYF.